This TCR beta chain was observed in a study of CD8 T cells in Susac syndrome. RNA was extracted with the RNeasy kit, and a quantity of about 0.45 to 1 ug was reverse transcribed using random hexamers. The CDR3 of TCR beta was amplified by immunoSEQ multiplex PCR across 54 Vbeta and 13 Jbeta. TCRdb ran MiXCR on the immunoSEQ multiplex PCR reads and lists one entry per CDR3 protein. The sample has roughly 150,000 distinct CDR3 sequences, around 92% seen once. The J segment lost 7 bases and the V segment lost 5 bases, leaving 9 bases of the junction unmatched. The CDR3 contains 14 residues. Germline CDR1 is MNHEY and CDR2 is SVGAGI. The T cells that were sequenced for TCR beta were CD8+ and CD4+ cells from blood. It was negative isolation that provided the CD8+ and CD4+ T cells, whereas TEMRA cells were enriched by FACS.

The sequence was collected from a human donor in good health. The sequenced sample consisted of CD4+ T cells from PBMCs. The gene calls are TRBV6-5 and TRBJ2-7, with 9 nucleotides matching TRBD1. The CDR3 protein is CASSTGTGSGEQYF. The CDR3 coding sequence is TGTGCCAGCAGTACCGGGACAGGGTCAGGGGAGCAGTACTTC.